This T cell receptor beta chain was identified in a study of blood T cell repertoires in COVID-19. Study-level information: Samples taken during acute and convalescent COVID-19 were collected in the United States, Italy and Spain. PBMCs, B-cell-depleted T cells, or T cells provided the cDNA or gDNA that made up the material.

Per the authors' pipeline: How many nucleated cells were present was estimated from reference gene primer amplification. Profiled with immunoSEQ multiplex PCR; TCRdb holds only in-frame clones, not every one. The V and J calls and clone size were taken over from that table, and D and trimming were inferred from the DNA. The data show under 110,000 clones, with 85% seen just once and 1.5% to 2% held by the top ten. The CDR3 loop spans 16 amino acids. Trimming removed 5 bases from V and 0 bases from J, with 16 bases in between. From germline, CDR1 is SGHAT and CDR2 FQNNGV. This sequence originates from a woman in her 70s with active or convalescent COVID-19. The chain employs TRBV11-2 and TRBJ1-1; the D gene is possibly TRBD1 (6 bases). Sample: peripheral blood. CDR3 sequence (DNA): TGTGCCAGCAGCCCGACCCAGGGGACCATGAACACTGAAGCTTTCTTT. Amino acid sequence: CASSPTQGTMNTEAFF.